The 22 T cell receptor beta chains reported below all come from one sample, sequenced in a study of early T cells in non-severe SARS-CoV-2 infection. TCRdb reanalysed the 5' RACE reads using MiXCR and keeps one entry per CDR3 protein. The sample includes about 66,000 distinct CDR3 sequences, approximately 9.2% of them seen just once. Input material: whole blood. The receptors were gathered from an adult who was a healthcare worker with PCR-confirmed SARS-CoV-2 infection or an uninfected control (not recorded which).

This chain connects TRBV7-9 to TRBJ1-6; D might be TRBD1 (5 bases). Trimming stripped 3 bases from V and 0 bases from J, with 6 bases between. Germline CDR1 and CDR2: SEHNR and FQNEAQ (reference sequence). This CDR3 is 15 amino acids long. The DNA for the CDR3 is TGTGCCAGCAGCTTCGACAGCTCCTATAATTCACCCCTCCACTTT. It codes for CASSFDSSYNSPLHF.

This clonotype was detected a few times. This sequence joins TRBV3-1 and TRBJ1-6; TRBD1 might be the D (6 bases). The CDR3 runs to 15 residues. CDR1 LGHDT and CDR2 YNNKEL come from the germline V gene (reference sequence). V gave up 3 bases and J gave up 10 bases, with 16 bases separating them. CDR3 amino acids: CASSQYGQRGSPLHF. As DNA, the CDR3 is TGTGCCAGCAGCCAGTATGGACAGCGGGGATCACCCCTCCACTTT.

This clonotype was seen more than once but under ten times. The CDR3 region is CASSTTGIPSETQYF. DNA for the CDR3: TGTGCCAGTAGCACGACAGGGATTCCGTCGGAGACCCAGTACTTC. The V call is TRBV19, the J call TRBJ2-5; 7 bases fit TRBD1. V was clipped by 6 bases and J by 5 bases; unmatched bases: 12. CDR1 LNHDA and CDR2 SQIVND come from the germline V gene (reference sequence). The CDR3 extends over 15 amino acids.

This clonotype was picked up many times. The V and J genes are TRBV9 and TRBJ2-7; D not resolved. From germline, CDR1 is SGDLS and CDR2 YYNGEE. Trimming removed 0 bases from V and 2 bases from J, with 12 bases in between. The CDR3 contains 15 residues. For the CDR3, the DNA is TGTGCCAGCAGCGTAGGGCCAGCGTCCACCTACGAGCAGTACTTC. Translation: CASSVGPASTYEQYF.

This clonotype has ten or more counts. Sequence at one end of the junction differs from germline and may be a read error. The chain links TRBV6-6 to TRBJ2-3, with TRBD2 matching over 8 bases. Germline V gene sequence: CDR1 MNHNY, CDR2 SVGAGI (reference sequence). CDR3 size: 15 residues. The CDR3 nucleotides read TGTGCCAGCAGTTACTCGACGGGAGGGCCAGAAACGCAGTATTTT. Amino acids: CASSYSTGGPETQYF.

This clonotype was observed a few times. The chain carries TRBV7-9 and TRBJ2-1, with 8 bases lining up with TRBD1. V lost 5 bases and J lost 2; bases outside the gene matches: 2. Per germline, CDR1 SEHNR and CDR2 FQNEAQ (reference sequence). The CDR3 loop spans 14 amino acids. The CDR3 nucleotides read TGTGCCAGCAGCGTGACAGGGGCCTACAATGAGCAGTTCTTC. Translation: CASSVTGAYNEQFF.

There are many counts of this clonotype. This CDR3 is CASTTGTLKTQYF. The CDR3 DNA reads TGTGCCAGCACCACCGGGACGCTGAAGACCCAGTACTTC. The V call is TRBV12-3 or TRBV12-4, the J call TRBJ2-5, with D possibly being TRBD1 or TRBD2 (5 bases each). The CDR3 sequence is 13 residues long. Trimming took 7 bases from V and 6 from J, leaving 15 bases between them.

This clonotype has a count of ten or more. The V and J genes are TRBV7-6 and TRBJ2-7; D is possibly TRBD1 (6 bases). V lost 5 bases, J lost 6 bases, and 14 bases lay in between. The CDR3 contains 13 residues. Germline assignment: CDR1 SGHVS and CDR2 FNYEAQ. CDR3 coding DNA: TGTGCCAGCAGCCAAACGGACAGAGGCGAGCAGTACTTC. Its translation is CASSQTDRGEQYF.

The genes are TRBV5-4 and TRBJ2-3; 14 bases line up with TRBD2. This CDR3 contains 17 residues. Trimming took 3 bases from V and 3 from J; bases not matched to a gene: 6. Germline V lookup: CDR1 SGHNT, CDR2 YYREEE (reference sequence). DNA for the CDR3: TGTGCCAGCAGCTCCGGGACTAGCGGGAGTGGAACAGATACGCAGTATTTT. Its translation is CASSSGTSGSGTDTQYF.

This clonotype came up a few times. The rearrangement joins TRBV6-6 to TRBJ1-2, with no clear D. The length of the CDR3 is 13 residues. Germline CDR1 reads MNHNY; CDR2 reads SVGAGI (reference sequence). V was trimmed by 5 bases and J by 0 bases, leaving 7 bases between them. The CDR3 here is CASSLYSNYGYTF. The CDR3 DNA sequence: TGTGCCAGCAGTCTTTACTCTAACTATGGCTACACCTTC.

This clonotype showed up just a few times. The V and J genes are TRBV7-3 and TRBJ2-1; 11 nucleotides match TRBD2. Germline CDR1 is SGHTA and CDR2 is FQGTGA. V was pared by 5 bases and J by 8 bases, with 8 bases of the junction left unmatched. The CDR3 has 15 residues. This chain's CDR3 is CASSLTSGVMDEQFF. As DNA, the CDR3 is TGTGCCAGCAGCCTGACTAGCGGGGTCATGGATGAGCAGTTCTTC.

Many counts were recorded for this clonotype. This chain connects TRBV29-1 to TRBJ2-7, with TRBD1 matching over 7 bases. V lost 6 bases, J lost 1 base, and 6 bases stayed unmatched. Per the germline V gene, CDR1 is SQVTM and CDR2 is ANQGSEA. This CDR3 contains 13 residues. CDR3: CSVSRDRSYEQYF. The CDR3 DNA sequence: TGCAGCGTGTCCCGGGACAGATCCTACGAGCAGTACTTC.

The rearrangement joins TRBV2 to TRBJ2-4; no firm D call. Germline assignment: CDR1 SNHLY and CDR2 FYNNEI. The CDR3 has 12 residues. Between the trimmed V and J ends, which lost 4 bases and 3 bases, there was a span of 4 bases. CDR3 DNA: TGTGCCAGCAGTGGAGGCAAAAACATTCAGTACTTC. The encoded protein is CASSGGKNIQYF.

This clonotype has more than one count but fewer than ten. The chain employs TRBV18 and TRBJ2-5, with D perhaps matching TRBD1 (6 bases). Germline loops: CDR1 KGHSH, CDR2 LQKENI. V was cut by 3 bases and J by 5 bases, with 10 bases left in between. This CDR3 contains 13 residues. In DNA form, the CDR3 reads TGTGCCAGCTCACCGAGACAGGCGGAGACCCAGTACTTC. It codes for CASSPRQAETQYF.

This clonotype was counted between two and nine times. The chain joins TRBV25-1 to TRBJ2-7, with D unresolved. Germline loops: CDR1 MGHDK, CDR2 SYGVNS. The length of the CDR3 is 12 residues. V dropped 4 bases and J dropped 6 bases, with 10 bases sitting between them. The CDR3 coding sequence is TGTGCCAGCAGTGGTAGTTATAGCGAGCAGTACTTC. Its protein product is CASSGSYSEQYF.

This clonotype was detected ten times or more. The CDR3 DNA reads TGCAGCGTCAGACAGGAGCGAGCGAACACCGGGGAGCTGTTTTTT. Residues: CSVRQERANTGELFF. The chain recombines TRBV29-1 with TRBJ2-2; the D gene is possibly TRBD1 (6 bases). The CDR3 has 15 residues. The V gene lost 6 bases and the J gene lost 0 bases, with 14 bases spanning the gap. CDR1 is SQVTM and CDR2 is ANQGSEA in the germline V gene.

This clonotype was counted many times. The CDR3 sequence: CASSLIAGWSSYNEQFF. CDR3 nucleotide sequence: TGTGCCAGCAGCTTAATAGCGGGGTGGAGCTCCTACAATGAGCAGTTCTTC. This chain joins TRBV11-2 and TRBJ2-1, with 8 nucleotides matching TRBD2. CDR3 length: 17 residues. V shed 2 bases and J 0 bases; nucleotides not matched to a gene: 6. Germline values: CDR1 SGHAT, CDR2 FQNNGV.

The chain joins TRBV19 to TRBJ1-5, with D perhaps TRBD1 (5 bases). The CDR3 has 18 amino acids. Trimming left V 6 bases short and J 2 bases short, with 23 bases between. The germline V gene has CDR1 LNHDA and CDR2 SQIVND (reference sequence). The CDR3 is CASRNMRTGALGNQPQHF. CDR3 nucleotides: TGTGCCAGTAGGAACATGCGGACCGGGGCCCTCGGCAATCAGCCCCAGCATTTT.

The CDR3 coding sequence is TGCGCCAGCAGCTTGGCGGGGGACACCTACAATGAGCAGTTCTTC. This gives the protein CASSLAGDTYNEQFF. The chain combines TRBV5-1 with TRBJ2-1; the D gene could be TRBD1 or TRBD2 (6 bases each). This CDR3 has 15 residues. With 0 bases removed from V and 2 bases from J, the gap between germline ends came to 9 bases. The germline CDR1 and CDR2 sequences are SGHRS and YFSETQ.

This clonotype came up many times. The chain employs TRBV4-2 and TRBJ2-5, with 8 bases lining up with TRBD2. In germline, CDR1 is LGHNA, CDR2 YNFKEQ. The CDR3 length is 14 residues. The ends lost 2 bases at V and 3 bases at J; junction bases unmatched: 2. The CDR3 region is CASSQQAGEETQYF. DNA for the CDR3: TGTGCCAGCAGCCAACAAGCGGGGGAAGAGACCCAGTACTTC.

This clonotype was seen at least ten times. The rearrangement links TRBV11-2 to TRBJ2-1; D is possibly TRBD2 (6 bases). Trimming left V 3 bases short and J 6 bases short, with 9 bases between. The germline gives CDR1 SGHAT, CDR2 FQNNGV. This CDR3 is built from 13 residues. The CDR3 DNA sequence: TGTGCCAGCAGCTTGGCGGGAAGCAATGAGCAGTTCTTC. It yields the protein CASSLAGSNEQFF.

At least ten counts were recorded for this clonotype. The J gene is TRBJ2-1, the V gene TRBV10-3; TRBD1 matches 8 bases. Germline V gene lookup returns CDR1 ENHRY and CDR2 SYGVKD. CDR3 size: 13 residues. The ends lost 0 bases at V and 10 bases at J; junction bases unmatched: 2. This CDR3 reads CAISESRDREQFF. DNA for the CDR3: TGTGCCATCAGTGAGTCCCGGGACAGGGAGCAGTTCTTC.